These T cell receptor beta chains were read from a single sample in a study of Ad26.COV2.S vaccination and SARS-CoV-2 variants. Sequencing was performed with immunoSEQ multiplex PCR; in TCRdb, only in-frame clones are kept and a portion is missing. The table includes fewer than 400,000 clones, approximately 90% detected once. This specimen consisted of peripheral blood, obtained in a trial of Ad26.COV2.S vaccine versus placebo. The source is a person aged 18-65 years who received the Ad26.COV2.S COVID-19 vaccine or a placebo. Both conserved end residues are trimmed from each CDR3. The D gene is left open where the match is weak.

-	TRBJ1-2	TRBV7-2	ASSLGWGVGNYGYT
-	TRBJ1-1	TRBV4-3	ASSQGSSTEAF
-	TRBJ1-3	TRBV5-6	ASSLVGNTIY
TRBD1	TRBJ1-6	TRBV3-1/TRBV3-2	ASSHRTGNSPLH
-	TRBJ1-3	TRBV6-1	ASSESGTTGNTIY
-	TRBJ2-3	TRBV2	ASMGLGQY
-	TRBJ1-6	TRBV11-2	ASSYNDMNSPLH
TRBD2	TRBJ2-2	TRBV2	ASSLAGGPNGELF
-	TRBJ1-2	TRBV10-2	ASSELSTANYGYT
-	TRBJ2-4	TRBV21-1	ASSKGREVAKNIQY
TRBD2	TRBJ2-1	TRBV7-2	ASSLRLAGGSEQF
TRBD2	TRBJ2-3	TRBV10-3	AISGGTSGSTDTQY
-	TRBJ1-2	TRBV5-6	ASYRTPLEGYT
-	TRBJ1-6	TRBV10-3	AISEQNSPLH
-	TRBJ2-7	TRBV6-1	ASSEAFLASEQY
-	TRBJ1-3	TRBV19	ASSIRGVSGNTIY
TRBD2	TRBJ2-4	TRBV3-1/TRBV3-2	ASSQGEGPPNIQY
-	TRBJ1-2	TRBV18	ASSPGGLANYGYT
-	TRBJ2-5	TRBV6-2/TRBV6-3	ASSVPGLETQY
TRBD1	TRBJ1-2	TRBV6-5	ASRGQGDYGYT
-	TRBJ1-1	TRBV6-5	ASSFVWNTEAF
-	TRBJ2-5	TRBV6-6	ASSYPPGANQETQY
TRBD1	TRBJ1-1	TRBV19	ASSTTGALTEAF
-	TRBJ1-4	TRBV7-7	ASSPGLSNEKLF
-	TRBJ1-5	TRBV12-3/TRBV12-4	ASRGDSEPQH
-	TRBJ2-7	TRBV7-2	ASSPPRGEQY
TRBD1	TRBJ2-5	TRBV5-5	ASTSGTAYQETQY
-	TRBJ1-1	TRBV10-3	AISGGGTEAF
-	TRBJ2-3	TRBV6-2/TRBV6-3	ASSPPPGNTQY
TRBD2	TRBJ2-7	TRBV7-2	ASSSSSGGGEQY
-	TRBJ1-2	TRBV5-4	ASTPSTGSLFYGYT
-	TRBJ1-1	TRBV18	ASSPNGRTSPNTEAF
-	TRBJ1-1	TRBV30	AWSVRWTVSWGTEAF